This T cell receptor beta chain was captured by sequencing in a study of T cells in Graves' hyperthyroidism and ophthalmopathy (dated by TCRdb to between 2017 and 2020). Background for the entire study: Peripheral blood was collected at initial diagnosis, before any treatment. A discovery cohort of about 95 patients, roughly 45 with Graves' ophthalmopathy and more than 55 with stable Graves' hyperthyroidism, was used to find distinguishing TCR V-J signatures. An independent validation cohort of around 20 hyperthyroidism patients and about 16 patients who later progressed to ophthalmopathy tested prospective prediction of ophthalmopathy. The 75 to 100 discovery patients were randomly split 7:3 into training and test sets. In several Graves' hyperthyroidism patients, the study also compared T-cell repertoires from thyroid tissue with T-cell repertoires from blood. Following sampling, methimazole starting at 30 mg daily was given to hyperthyroidism patients, and high-dose intravenous methylprednisolone was given to ophthalmopathy patients. The paper reports TCR Vbeta CDR3 sequencing of some 140 peripheral blood samples: 43 ophthalmopathy, fewer than 85 hyperthyroidism and around 17 progressor patients. Overall study outcomes, separate from this receptor: Most expanded thyroid clonotypes (frequency above 0.001) were also found in blood, which suggests that blood repertoires may mirror thyroid immune responses. No statistical method was used to fix the sample size in advance, and group allocation was not hidden from the investigators. A 13 V-J signature model separated ophthalmopathy from stable hyperthyroidism, with about 90% sensitivity and about 81% specificity in cross-validation and 80%/75% in testing. During validation, the model predicted progression to ophthalmopathy a median of roughly 7.1 months ahead of onset, with just under 71% sensitivity and 72% to 85% specificity.

In the ophthalmopathy patients, disease was moderately to severely active, with a Clinical Activity Score of 3 or more, a NOSPECS grade of 4 or more, and a duration of less than 3 months. The study excluded patients with uncontrolled infections, other autoimmune diseases, pregnancy or lactation. Diagnoses were established on the basis of clinical symptoms, serum thyroxine and TRAb, thyroid ultrasound, and orbital computed tomography. PBMCs were separated from approximately 9.9 ml of fresh peripheral blood using Ficoll-Paque density gradient centrifugation. Total RNA was extracted using Trizol reagent, and RNA quality was assessed on an Agilent 2100 Bioanalyzer. Amplification of TCR beta CDR3 regions was carried out from RNA transcripts. A first-round RT-PCR of the TCR CDR3 used the HTBI primer set with the Qiagen OneStep RT-PCR kit. Libraries were constructed in a second round of multiplex PCR, after which size selection and purification were carried out. The libraries were sequenced on an Illumina HiSeq2000 using paired-end 100 bp reads. Per the authors' processing: SOAPnuke was used to process the raw data, with reads discarded if the reads contained adapters or uncalled bases, had a mean Phred below 15, or lacked an exact constant-primer or identifier match. High-quality paired reads were merged with COPE v1.2.5, and unique nucleotide sequences were defined as clonotypes. Clonotypes were aligned to IMGT TRBV, TRBD and TRBJ reference segments using MiTCR v1.1. Only V-J combinations with frequency above 0.0001, covering about 99% of repertoires, were analysed. The TCS score was defined as the ratio of F50 (clonal expansion) to E x V (chaos), calculated using BLOSUM62-based TCRdist between CDR3 peptides within each V-J. Welch's t-statistics and random forest reduced 500 to 550 V-J features to roughly 13, which were used in a naive Bayes classifier (R e1071). TCRdb cleaned the public reads at Q25 with fastp, built clones with MiXCR and kept in-frame beta chains. Each entry is one CDR3 protein sequence, shown with its most common DNA and genes. These V and J calls rely on TCRdb rather than the paper's analysis. Within this sample are a few hundred thousand distinct CDR3 sequences, with about an eighth of them counted one time only. Of the sample, around 32% falls within the top ten clones.

The CDR3 holds 12 amino acids from the cysteine to the phenylalanine. Only the CDR3 DNA stays, 36 bases, in frame from base 1. V is pared back by 6 bases and J by 9 bases, with 12 bases lying between the germline termini. The germline V gene supplies CDR1 WSHSY and CDR2 SAAADI. Comment on this clonotype: Its antigen is unknown. No per-base quality is available; no much larger clone lies one base away.

The chain was built from TRBV10-2 and TRBJ2-1; possibly the D gene is TRBD2, per 6 matching bases. Sequenced input: blood. This clonotype was sampled from a woman in her forties with Graves' ophthalmopathy. The CDR3 loop reads CASRLADGEQFF. The base sequence is TGCGCCAGCAGATTAGCGGACGGTGAGCAGTTCTTC.